This is a list of T cell receptor beta chains from one sample in a study of early T cells in non-severe SARS-CoV-2 infection. MiXCR, run by TCRdb on the 5' RACE reads, gives a single entry per CDR3 protein. The sample consists of about 64,000 distinct CDR3 sequences, approximately 12% of them appearing once. Specimen: whole blood, collected at baseline. These receptor sequences come from an adult who was a healthcare worker with PCR-confirmed SARS-CoV-2 infection or an uninfected control (not recorded which). The CDR3 runs from the conserved cysteine through the conserved F or W. D genes are given only for firm matches. Size is omitted from some rows. Given values are once, few, many or a class for expanded clones.

v_call: TRBV7-9
clone_size: .
j_call: TRBJ2-7
d_call: TRBD1
cdr3_aa: CASSGWDRGDSYEQYF
cdr3_nt: TGTGCCAGCAGCGGCTGGGACAGGGGTGATTCCTACGAGCAGTACTTC

v_call: TRBV11-2
clone_size: .
j_call: TRBJ2-3
d_call: TRBD2
cdr3_aa: CASSKGLVTDTQYF
cdr3_nt: TGTGCCAGCAGCAAAGGACTAGTCACAGATACGCAGTATTTT

v_call: TRBV20-1
clone_size: .
j_call: TRBJ1-1
d_call: .
cdr3_aa: CSARQFMNTEAFF
cdr3_nt: TGCAGTGCTAGACAATTTATGAACACTGAAGCTTTCTTT

v_call: TRBV20-1
clone_size: .
j_call: TRBJ2-3
d_call: TRBD2
cdr3_aa: CSASRQRGAGTDTQYF
cdr3_nt: TGCAGTGCTAGCCGACAGCGGGGGGCGGGCACAGATACGCAGTATTTT

v_call: TRBV29-1
clone_size: many
j_call: TRBJ2-2
d_call: TRBD1
cdr3_aa: CSALDRGVTGELFF
cdr3_nt: TGCAGCGCCCTTGACAGGGGAGTCACCGGGGAGCTGTTTTTT

v_call: TRBV28
clone_size: many
j_call: TRBJ1-2
d_call: .
cdr3_aa: CASSMGAYGYTF
cdr3_nt: TGTGCCAGCAGTATGGGGGCCTATGGCTACACCTTC

v_call: TRBV28
clone_size: .
j_call: TRBJ2-1
d_call: TRBD1
cdr3_aa: CASRVRTGGLGEQFF
cdr3_nt: TGTGCCAGCAGAGTCCGGACAGGGGGGCTAGGTGAGCAGTTCTTC

v_call: TRBV29-1
clone_size: .
j_call: TRBJ2-7
d_call: TRBD1
cdr3_aa: CSVEDPDRGLEQYF
cdr3_nt: TGCAGCGTTGAAGATCCGGACAGGGGTCTAGAGCAGTACTTC

v_call: TRBV5-5
clone_size: many
j_call: TRBJ1-1
d_call: .
cdr3_aa: CASTNMYLERKTEAFF
cdr3_nt: TGTGCCAGCACCAATATGTATTTGGAGCGGAAGACTGAAGCTTTCTTT

v_call: TRBV30
clone_size: few
j_call: TRBJ2-1
d_call: TRBD2
cdr3_aa: CAWSGASGINEQFF
cdr3_nt: TGTGCCTGGAGTGGTGCTAGCGGGATCAATGAGCAGTTCTTC

v_call: TRBV7-6
clone_size: few
j_call: TRBJ2-4
d_call: .
cdr3_aa: CASSLQAKNIQYF
cdr3_nt: TGTGCCAGCAGCTTACAAGCCAAAAACATTCAGTACTTC

v_call: TRBV11-2
clone_size: .
j_call: TRBJ2-7
d_call: TRBD2
cdr3_aa: CASSLLAGFHEQYF
cdr3_nt: TGTGCCAGCAGCTTACTAGCGGGGTTCCACGAGCAGTACTTC

v_call: TRBV7-8
clone_size: few
j_call: TRBJ1-3
d_call: .
cdr3_aa: CASSPVPQGNSGNTIYF
cdr3_nt: TGTGCCAGCAGCCCAGTACCTCAGGGGAACTCTGGAAACACCATATATTTT

v_call: TRBV19
clone_size: few
j_call: TRBJ1-5
d_call: .
cdr3_aa: CASTEARVSNQPQHF
cdr3_nt: TGTGCCAGTACCGAGGCCAGGGTAAGCAATCAGCCCCAGCATTTT